This TCR beta chain was recorded in a study of T cell responses to AZD1222 COVID-19 vaccine. General study results and limits: Females made up more of the donors, who were largely white British, and clonal diversity may have come out too low. Repertoire sampling happened only post peak T cell response. Unmutated regions of variants are reportedly targeted by nearly half of spike-specific TCRs.

TCRdb's copy holds only in-frame clones and misses some; the assay was immunoSEQ multiplex PCR. This table holds fewer than 75,000 clones, 85% found once. Worth noting for this clone: Its cognate antigen is unknown.

This CDR3 spans 13 amino acids. Per the germline V gene, CDR1 is SEHNR and CDR2 is FQNEAQ (reference sequence). V dropped 4 bases and J dropped 8; count of bases not matched to a gene: 4. The chain recombines TRBV7-9 with TRBJ1-4; TRBD1 aligns across 7 bases. This specimen was peripheral blood, taken on day 0 of AZD1222 vaccination. The source is an adult in good health. The CDR3 DNA reads TGTGCCAGCAGCTCCTTCAGGGGGGAAAAACTGTTTTTT. Protein: CASSSFRGEKLFF.